The 23 T cell receptor beta chains below were found in one sample sequenced in a study of blood T cell repertoires in COVID-19. Repertoires were generated with immunoSEQ multiplex PCR, while TCRdb's copy carries only in-frame clones and drops some. The table lists approximately 13,000 clones, 75% to 90% of them singletons. Sequences were obtained from peripheral blood. Every receptor here comes from a man in his fifties or sixties with active COVID-19.

This clone was recorded a few times. V and J are TRBV18 and TRBJ1-4; 7 nucleotides match TRBD1. The CDR3 is 15 amino acids. J was trimmed by 7 bases and V by 2 bases; bases with no gene match: 7. Germline V CDR1 and CDR2: KGHSH, LQKENI. The CDR3 region is CASSPTNRGLEKLFF. The CDR3 bases are TGTGCCAGCTCACCAACAAACAGGGGACTTGAAAAACTGTTTTTT.

This chain joins TRBV16 and TRBJ1-2; no clear D. From germline, CDR1 is KGHSY and CDR2 FQNENV. Between the trimmed V and J ends, which lost 1 base and 4 bases, there was a span of 7 bases. There are 13 residues in the CDR3. The CDR3 sequence is CASSQWNSYGYTF. The CDR3 DNA sequence: TGTGCCAGCAGCCAATGGAACAGCTATGGCTACACCTTC.

The gene calls are TRBV4-2 and TRBJ2-7; possibly TRBD2 for D (5 bases). Trimming took off 1 base at V and 0 bases at J, with 10 bases between the two ends. Germline V CDR1 and CDR2: LGHNA, YNFKEQ. There are 15 residues in the CDR3. The CDR3 is CASSQGVATSYEQYF. In DNA, the CDR3 is TGTGCCAGCAGCCAAGGTGTAGCGACCTCCTACGAGCAGTACTTC.

The chain has TRBV9 and TRBJ1-3; D is undetermined. Germline V gene sequence: CDR1 SGDLS, CDR2 YYNGEE. Trimming left V 0 bases short and J 2 bases short, with 9 bases between. CDR3 size: 15 residues. For the CDR3, the DNA is TGTGCCAGCAGCGTAGGGTCCGGGACTGGAAACACCATATATTTT. It is translated as CASSVGSGTGNTIYF.

The gene calls are TRBV15 and TRBJ2-1; the D gene is possibly TRBD1 (5 bases). CDR1 LNHNV and CDR2 YYDKDF come from the germline V gene (reference sequence). The V end lost 2 bases, the J end lost 11 bases, and 19 bases lay between the germline ends. The CDR3 runs to 15 residues. In nucleotides, the CDR3 is TGTGCCACCAGCAGATCACAACAGTCGTGGGGCCAGCAGTTCTTC. Protein sequence: CATSRSQQSWGQQFF.

The V gene is TRBV15, the J gene TRBJ2-7; D not certain. CDR1 LNHNV and CDR2 YYDKDF come from the germline V gene (reference sequence). There are 12 residues in the CDR3. V dropped 0 bases and J dropped 7 bases, with 7 bases sitting between them. The CDR3 sequence: CATSRDNREQYF. DNA of the CDR3: TGTGCCACCAGCAGAGATAATCGGGAGCAGTACTTC.

CDR3 residues: CASSPYGQNTEAFF. The CDR3 DNA reads TGCGCCAGCAGCCCCTATGGGCAGAACACTGAAGCTTTCTTT. The chain has TRBV4-1 and TRBJ1-1; D gene uncertain. Germline loops: CDR1 MGHRA, CDR2 YSYEKL. V shed 4 bases and J shed 1 base, with 10 bases lying between them. The CDR3 has 14 residues.

The J gene is TRBJ2-1, the V gene TRBV27, with D possibly being TRBD2 (6 bases). In germline, CDR1 is MNHEY, CDR2 SMNVEV (reference sequence). The V end lost 2 bases, the J end lost 4 bases, and 18 bases lay between the germline ends. CDR3 size: 17 residues. The CDR3 nucleotides read TGTGCCAGCAGTTTAGGTAGCGGTTCTATGGGGTACAATGAGCAGTTCTTC. Translated: CASSLGSGSMGYNEQFF.

V is TRBV7-2 and J is TRBJ2-1, with TRBD2 identical over 9 bases. With 5 bases clipped from V and 8 bases from J, the junction kept 7 bases outside the gene matches. The CDR3 runs to 14 residues. Germline V gene lookup returns CDR1 SGHTA and CDR2 FQGNSA. The CDR3 reads CASSRSGSADEQFF. In DNA, the CDR3 is TGTGCCAGCAGCCGTAGCGGGAGCGCCGATGAGCAGTTCTTC.

The chain carries TRBV28 and TRBJ2-7; 10 positions agree with TRBD2. The CDR3 is 16 residues long. Losses at the gene ends were 7 bases for V and 2 bases for J; bases not matched to a gene: 11. Germline V gene data show CDR1 as MDHEN and CDR2 as SYDVKM. CDR3 residues: CASNQITSGVTYEQYF. The CDR3 DNA is TGTGCCAGCAACCAAATAACTAGCGGGGTAACCTACGAGCAGTACTTC.

The CDR3 sequence is CASSGGLAGDVSYNEQFF. The DNA of the CDR3 is TGTGCCAGCAGCGGGGGACTAGCGGGAGATGTATCCTACAATGAGCAGTTCTTC. The chain has TRBV9 and TRBJ2-1, with 14 bases aligning to TRBD2. Germline-derived CDR1 and CDR2 are SGDLS and YYNGEE. V was clipped by 3 bases and J by 1 base; unmatched bases: 6. The CDR3 sequence is 18 residues long.

The chain has TRBV4-2 and TRBJ1-2, with D perhaps matching TRBD1 (5 bases). Per the germline V gene, CDR1 is LGHNA and CDR2 is YNFKEQ. Trimming stripped 0 bases from V and 5 bases from J, with 13 bases between. The CDR3 covers 15 residues. The CDR3 is CASSQDLVAGYGYTF. The CDR3 DNA sequence: TGTGCCAGCAGCCAAGATCTCGTAGCAGGGTATGGCTACACCTTC.

The CDR3, as DNA: TGTGCCAGTAGTATATCAGGGGGCGGTTTTAAGACCCAGTACTTC. Its translation is CASSISGGGFKTQYF. The chain combines TRBV19 with TRBJ2-5, with 8 bases that match TRBD1. The CDR3 consists of 15 residues. The germline gives CDR1 LNHDA, CDR2 SQIVND (reference sequence). Trimming removed 2 bases from V and 6 bases from J; junction bases left unmatched: 8.

This clone ranks as large (0.1 to 1%). The rearrangement joins TRBV6-2 or TRBV6-3 to TRBJ2-7; 7 nucleotides align to TRBD1. This CDR3 contains 17 residues. Germline V gene sequence: CDR1 MNHEY, CDR2 SVGEGT. V shed 4 bases and J 2 bases; nucleotides not matched to a gene: 14. CDR3 protein: CASSFNPNTDRPYEQYF. In DNA form, the CDR3 reads TGTGCCAGCAGTTTCAACCCCAACACGGACAGGCCCTACGAGCAGTACTTC.

The gene calls are TRBV5-1 and TRBJ2-3, with 8 positions matching TRBD1. From germline, CDR1 is SGHRS and CDR2 YFSETQ. The CDR3 runs 15 residues. V lost 2 bases to trimming and J lost 4 bases; unmatched junction nucleotides: 6. The CDR3 DNA follows: TGCGCCAGCAGCTTAGGGACAGGTAGGGCAGATACGCAGTATTTT. It encodes CASSLGTGRADTQYF.

This chain links TRBV13 with TRBJ2-1; 8 bases are shared with TRBD2. The CDR3 length is 15 residues. Germline CDR1 PRHDT, CDR2 FYEKMQ (reference sequence). Germline trimming cut 6 bases from V and 3 bases from J; bases unmatched to any gene: 7. The CDR3 DNA reads TGTGCCAGCAGACGAACTAGCGGAATCTACAATGAGCAGTTCTTC. Its protein product is CASRRTSGIYNEQFF.

The genes are TRBV7-9 and TRBJ1-1; D unresolved. The V end was cut by 5 bases, the J end by 7 bases, with 8 bases between. The CDR3 totals 11 residues. Germline V gene sequence: CDR1 SEHNR, CDR2 FQNEAQ (reference sequence). The CDR3 protein is CASSLGSEAFF. The CDR3 DNA follows: TGTGCCAGCAGCCTCGGGAGTGAAGCTTTCTTT.

Regarding this clone: Mismatch with germline at one junction end may stem from a read error. This sample includes further DNA sequences coding for the same CDR3. The genes are TRBV6-5 and TRBJ1-5, with 7 bases that match TRBD1. This CDR3 comprises 14 residues. CDR1 and CDR2 from the germline V gene are MNHEY and SVGAGI. CDR3: CASTPTGRNQPQHF. The CDR3, as DNA: TGTGCTAGCACCCCGACAGGGCGTAATCAGCCCCAGCATTTT.

The genes are TRBV7-2 and TRBJ1-1; 8 nucleotides line up with TRBD1. Germline lookup yields CDR1 SGHTA and CDR2 FQGNSA. This CDR3 region has 16 residues. Germline trimming cut 2 bases from V and 4 bases from J; bases unmatched to any gene: 9. This CDR3 reads CASSLQGASLGTEAFF. CDR3 DNA: TGTGCCAGCAGCTTACAGGGGGCAAGTTTGGGCACTGAAGCTTTCTTT.

J is TRBJ2-5 and V is TRBV27; 10 bases are shared with TRBD2. The germline V gene encodes CDR1 MNHEY and CDR2 SMNVEV (reference sequence). The CDR3 runs to 16 residues. V lost 3 bases, J lost 2 bases, and 6 bases stayed unmatched. The DNA of the CDR3 is TGTGCCAGCAGTTTTAGTCTAGCGGGAGAACAAGAGACCCAGTACTTC. Translated, it gives CASSFSLAGEQETQYF.

The DNA for the CDR3 is TGTGCCAGCAGTCTTGCGGGGCTGAGTGGAAACACCATATATTTT. It is translated as CASSLAGLSGNTIYF. The genes are TRBV28 and TRBJ1-3, with D perhaps matching TRBD1 (5 bases). The germline V gene has CDR1 MDHEN and CDR2 SYDVKM. The CDR3 loop spans 15 amino acids. Trimming removed 5 bases at V and 3 bases at J, with 14 bases between. Complete variable domain (other parts from reference TRBV28 and TRBJ1-3): DVKVTQSSRYLVKRTGEKVFLECVQDMDHENMFWYRQDPGLGLRLIYFSYDVKMKEKGDIPEGYSVSREKKERFSLILESASTNQTSMYLCASSLAGLSGNTIYFGEGSWLTVV.

This clone was observed a handful of times. The chain joins TRBV10-3 to TRBJ2-7; D may be TRBD2 (6 bases). The CDR3 is 14 amino acids. Germline V gene data show CDR1 as ENHRY and CDR2 as SYGVKD. V was cut by 0 bases and J by 6 bases, with 12 bases left in between. CDR3 DNA sequence: TGTGCCATCAGTGAGTCGTGGGAGGCAAGCGAGCAGTACTTC. It encodes CAISESWEASEQYF.

Comments on this clone: The conserved phenylalanine or tryptophan is not found at the CDR3 terminus, so this likely reflects a read error. The limits of the CDR3 on the DNA are not certain, so only TCRdb's listed CDR3 is given. The chain is built from TRBV5-1 and TRBJ2-3; the D segment call TRBD2 is taken from the table without a DNA check. The CDR3 spans 13 residues, counting both ends. The germline gives CDR1 SGHRS, CDR2 YFSETQ. The CDR3 loop is CASSPSGSGPAGI.